These 18 T cell receptor beta chains share one sample of origin, sequenced in a study of Graves' ophthalmopathy and Graves' hyperthyroidism. The TCR beta CDR3 regions underwent amplification from RNA transcripts. The first round was an RT-PCR with HTBI primers, and the second round was a multiplex PCR. One entry per CDR3 protein, called by TCRdb with MiXCR from the multiplex PCR reads. The sample comprises about 1.2 million distinct CDR3 sequences, 35% to 40% of which are singletons, and 11% rests with the top ten. The sample taken for sequencing was peripheral blood or thyroid tissue (not recorded which). The receptors were gathered from an adult man with Graves' hyperthyroidism.

There are a few counts of this clonotype. The rearrangement links TRBV28 to TRBJ2-7; TRBD1 matches 8 bases. CDR3 size: 15 residues. The germline V gene encodes CDR1 MDHEN and CDR2 SYDVKM. The V segment lost 8 bases and the J segment 1 base; nucleotides outside the gene matches: 10. Written as DNA, the CDR3 is TGTGCCAGCCTTTCCGGACAGGGAGAATCCTACGAGCAGTACTTC. Residues: CASLSGQGESYEQYF.

This clonotype appeared many times. The rearrangement joins TRBV25-1 to TRBJ2-7, with TRBD1 as a possible D gene (5 bases). CDR3 size: 13 residues. CDR1 and CDR2 (germline): MGHDK, SYGVNS. Deletions cut 4 bases from V and 3 bases from J, with 10 bases between. Here the CDR3 reads CASSADSYYEQYF. The CDR3 DNA reads TGTGCCAGCAGTGCAGACAGCTACTACGAGCAGTACTTC.

The chain employs TRBV6-5 and TRBJ1-2; D ambiguous. Germline V gene sequence: CDR1 MNHEY, CDR2 SVGAGI. The CDR3 has 13 residues. Trimming pared 2 bases from V and 6 bases from J, leaving 10 bases between. The CDR3 loop reads CASSYARKNGYTF. The CDR3 bases are TGTGCCAGCAGTTACGCACGGAAGAATGGCTACACCTTC.

The chain links TRBV15 to TRBJ1-4; no firm D call. CDR1 is LNHNV and CDR2 is YYDKDF in the germline V gene (reference sequence). Between the trimmed V and J ends, which lost 9 bases and 8 bases, there was a span of 10 bases. The CDR3 is made up of 11 amino acids. CDR3 in amino acids: CATTRGEKLFF. The CDR3 DNA follows: TGTGCCACTACAAGAGGGGAAAAACTGTTTTTT.

The chain links TRBV7-3 to TRBJ2-3, with no clear D. The germline CDR1 and CDR2 sequences are SGHTA and FQGTGA. The CDR3 is 14 residues long. V gave up 1 base and J gave up 3 bases, with 8 bases separating them. The CDR3: CASSLIGETDTQYF. The CDR3 DNA sequence: TGTGCCAGCAGCTTAATTGGCGAAACAGATACGCAGTATTTT.

This clonotype was seen repeatedly, ten times or more. The CDR3 loop is CASSLLPISYEQYF. CDR3 coding DNA: TGTGCCAGCAGCTTATTGCCCATCTCCTACGAGCAGTACTTC. The chain carries TRBV7-2 and TRBJ2-7; D gene unclear. The CDR3 has 14 residues. The V gene's germline CDR1 is SGHTA and CDR2 FQGNSA. V shed 2 bases and J shed 0 bases, with 8 bases lying between them.

This chain uses TRBV20-1 with TRBJ2-5; tentatively, D is TRBD1 (6 bases). CDR1 DFQATT and CDR2 SNEGSKA come from the germline V gene (reference sequence). The CDR3 extends over 14 amino acids. V was trimmed by 7 bases and J by 2 bases, leaving 17 bases between them. The CDR3 nucleotides read TGCAGTGGATCGAGCATACAGGGACAAGAGACCCAGTACTTC. It codes for CSGSSIQGQETQYF.

The chain links TRBV6-5 to TRBJ1-5, with D possibly TRBD1 on 5 matching bases. The CDR3 is made up of 14 amino acids. Trimming left V 6 bases short and J 5 bases short, with 14 bases between. CDR1 and CDR2 from the germline V gene are MNHEY and SVGAGI. CDR3: CASSPDGTDQPQHF. For the CDR3, the DNA is TGTGCCAGCAGCCCTGACGGGACGGATCAGCCCCAGCATTTT.

This clonotype showed up many times. The chain has TRBV12-3 or TRBV12-4 and TRBJ1-2; 8 bases match TRBD1. The CDR3 spans 12 residues. V lost 11 bases and J lost 6; bases outside the gene matches: 8. CDR3 loop: CALGGQAHGYTF. DNA of the CDR3: TGTGCCCTAGGGGGACAGGCACATGGCTACACCTTC.

Worth noting for this clonotype: The CDR3 does not close with the conserved phenylalanine or tryptophan, likely indicating a read error. The rearrangement uses TRBV5-1 and TRBJ1-2; D gene ambiguous. Deletions cut 0 bases from V and 5 bases from J, with 8 bases between. This CDR3 region has 13 residues. Germline V gene data show CDR1 as SGHRS and CDR2 as YFSETQ. The CDR3: CASSLDTDYGYTL. DNA of the CDR3: TGCGCCAGCAGCTTGGACACGGATTATGGCTACACCCTC.

This clonotype was recorded many times. The genes are TRBV7-8 and TRBJ1-5; weak D call: TRBD1 (5 bases). V dropped 1 base and J dropped 4 bases, with 11 bases sitting between them. The CDR3 has 15 amino acids. Looked up from germline, CDR1 is SGHVS and CDR2 is FQNEAQ. CDR3 loop: CASSLGTGINQPQHF. The CDR3 DNA reads as TGTGCCAGCAGCTTAGGTACAGGCATAAATCAGCCCCAGCATTTT.

The genes are TRBV20-1 and TRBJ1-1, with D maybe TRBD1 (6 bases). Trimming took 6 bases from V and 1 from J, leaving 18 bases between them. Per germline, CDR1 DFQATT and CDR2 SNEGSKA (reference sequence). The CDR3 totals 15 residues. CDR3 nucleotides: TGCAGTGCCACAACAGGGTATCGGTCGAACACTGAAGCTTTCTTT. Protein sequence: CSATTGYRSNTEAFF.

The V gene is TRBV20-1, the J gene TRBJ2-5; D is perhaps TRBD1 (6 bases). The V end lost 6 bases, the J end lost 1 base, and 18 bases lay between the germline ends. CDR1 and CDR2 from the germline V gene are DFQATT and SNEGSKA (reference sequence). The CDR3 extends over 15 amino acids. CDR3 sequence: CSADGKGGSQETQYF. Here the CDR3 DNA reads TGCAGTGCCGACGGGAAAGGGGGATCCCAAGAGACCCAGTACTTC.

This clonotype appeared many times. The J gene is TRBJ1-2, the V gene TRBV29-1, with D perhaps matching TRBD1 (5 bases). This CDR3 is 13 amino acids long. Germline values: CDR1 SQVTM, CDR2 ANQGSEA. Trimming took off 2 bases at V and 4 bases at J, with 11 bases between the two ends. The CDR3 is CSVERGPRYGYTF. In nucleotides, the CDR3 is TGCAGCGTTGAAAGGGGCCCCCGCTATGGCTACACCTTC.

At least ten counts were recorded for this clonotype. The gene calls are TRBV7-3 and TRBJ2-7; D could derive from TRBD1 or TRBD2 (5 bases each). The CDR3 totals 15 residues. Trimming cost V 5 bases and J 0 bases, with 14 bases left between them. Per germline, CDR1 SGHTA and CDR2 FQGTGA. In DNA, the CDR3 is TGTGCCAGCAGCCGGGACCATAACCCCTCCTACGAGCAGTACTTC. It translates to CASSRDHNPSYEQYF.

This clonotype was found many times. The chain joins TRBV7-9 to TRBJ1-5, with D maybe TRBD1 (5 bases). Germline-derived CDR1 and CDR2 are SEHNR and FQNEAQ (reference sequence). This CDR3 comprises 17 residues. V was shortened by 5 bases and J by 4 bases, with 21 bases between the two germline ends. In DNA form, the CDR3 reads TGTGCCAGCAGCCCTGAGGGACCCCTAACGCTTAATCAGCCCCAGCATTTT. This encodes CASSPEGPLTLNQPQHF.

At least ten counts were recorded for this clonotype. This chain links TRBV2 with TRBJ1-3; D not resolved. Trimming stripped 8 bases from V and 0 bases from J, with 8 bases between. CDR1 SNHLY and CDR2 FYNNEI come from the germline V gene. CDR3 length: 13 residues. The CDR3 region is CASFRISGNTIYF. CDR3 DNA: TGTGCCAGCTTTCGAATCTCTGGAAACACCATATATTTT.

The rearrangement joins TRBV4-3 to TRBJ2-7; D remains unclear. V dropped 0 bases and J dropped 2 bases, with 14 bases sitting between them. From germline, CDR1 is LGHNA and CDR2 YSLEER. The CDR3 totals 16 residues. CDR3 protein: CASSQDSRGRTYEQYF. The CDR3 DNA reads as TGCGCCAGCAGCCAAGATTCACGAGGCAGAACCTACGAGCAGTACTTC.